These 4 T cell receptor beta chains originate from one sample sequenced in a study of PD-L1 blockade in urothelial cancer. The time point: pretreatment peripheral blood. TCRdb's copy holds only in-frame clones and misses some; the assay was immunoSEQ multiplex PCR. This sample has tens of thousands of clones, with around nine tenths found just once. Specimen: PBMCs, collected around atezolizumab (anti-PD-L1) treatment. These receptors were taken from a woman between 55 and 75 years old with urothelial cancer.

CDR3 nucleotides: TGTGCCAGCAGCAGAGGGGGCGCGAACACCGGGGAGCTGTTTTTT. This translates into CASSRGGANTGELFF. V usage is TRBV9 and J usage is TRBJ2-2; 7 nucleotides agree with TRBD1. Trimming took 4 bases from V and 0 from J; bases not matched to a gene: 3. The CDR3 length is 15 residues. Germline V gene lookup returns CDR1 SGDLS and CDR2 YYNGEE.

In its sample, this clone was seen once. This chain connects TRBV10-3 to TRBJ1-2; unclear D gene. The CDR3 is made up of 16 amino acids. Trimming took off 2 bases at V and 0 bases at J, with 13 bases between the two ends. CDR1 and CDR2 from the germline V gene are ENHRY and SYGVKD. This chain's CDR3 is CAISEQVKSSNYGYTF. The CDR3 nucleotides read TGTGCCATCAGTGAGCAGGTAAAGAGCTCTAACTATGGCTACACCTTC.

This chain connects TRBV7-3 to TRBJ2-2; 10 nucleotides align to TRBD1. This CDR3 comprises 15 residues. Germline CDR1 reads SGHTA; CDR2 reads FQGTGA. After removal of 6 bases from V and 2 bases from J, the junction contained 3 bases not matched to a gene. The CDR3 DNA reads as TGTGCCAGCAGTAGGACAGGGGGAAACACCGGGGAGCTGTTTTTT. It is translated as CASSRTGGNTGELFF.

J is TRBJ1-5 and V is TRBV6-1; D is possibly TRBD1 (5 bases). V dropped 2 bases and J dropped 15 bases, with 14 bases sitting between them. Germline V gene lookup returns CDR1 MNHNS and CDR2 SASEGT. CDR3 length: 12 residues. In DNA, the CDR3 is TGTGCCAGCAGTGAACTCGACAGTTCGACGCATTTT. Translated: CASSELDSSTHF.